The next 4 T cell receptor beta chains were all read from a single sample in a study of blood T cell repertoires in COVID-19. Using immunoSEQ multiplex PCR, the repertoire was profiled, and TCRdb retains in-frame clones only, with some absent. This table has hundreds of thousands of clones, about 80% appearing once. Sequencing was done on a sample of peripheral blood. Every receptor here comes from a woman aged 45-65 years who had recovered from COVID-19.

V is TRBV3-1 (or the pseudogene TRBV3-2) and J is TRBJ2-2; possibly TRBD1 for D (5 bases). The germline V and J ends were trimmed by 1 base and 2 bases, with 8 bases remaining between them. The CDR3 has 15 amino acids. Per the germline V gene, CDR1 is LGHDT and CDR2 is YNNKEL (reference sequence). This chain's CDR3 is CASSQGGYNTGELFF. The CDR3 bases are TGTGCCAGCAGCCAAGGGGGCTACAACACCGGGGAGCTGTTTTTT.

The rearrangement joins TRBV28 to TRBJ1-2; 7 bases match TRBD1. V was pared by 6 bases and J by 4 bases, with 5 bases of the junction left unmatched. CDR1 MDHEN and CDR2 SYDVKM come from the germline V gene. This CDR3 has 13 amino acids. The CDR3 region has the DNA TGTGCCAGCAGCCCCTACAGGGGCTATGGCTACACCTTC. This encodes CASSPYRGYGYTF.

V and J are TRBV4-1 and TRBJ1-5, with TRBD1 identical over 10 bases. Germline V CDR1 and CDR2: MGHRA, YSYEKL. The CDR3 covers 16 residues. V lost 0 bases and J lost 7; bases outside the gene matches: 6. The CDR3 reads CASSQETGGAGQPQHF. The DNA for the CDR3 is TGCGCCAGCAGCCAAGAGACAGGGGGCGCAGGGCAGCCCCAGCATTTT.

This clone was recorded once. The CDR3 nucleotides read TGTGCCTGGAGTGTAAGCGGGGGGCTACGGAATACGCAGTATTTT. Amino acid sequence: CAWSVSGGLRNTQYF. V is TRBV30 and J is TRBJ2-3; 9 bases line up with TRBD2. There are 15 residues in the CDR3. CDR1 is GTSNPN, CDR2 SVGIG, per germline (reference sequence). The V and J ends lost 0 bases and 7 bases, in that order; junction bases with no gene match: 8.